The rows below give T cell receptor beta chains drawn from one sample of a study of blood T cell repertoires in COVID-19. Libraries were prepared by immunoSEQ multiplex PCR; TCRdb keeps only in-frame clonotypes and omits some of them. The profile shows approximately 440,000 clones, about 90% of them singletons. Sequenced input: PBMCs or T cells enriched from blood (not recorded which). All receptors come from a young man who had recovered from COVID-19. Each CDR3 is given with its conserved first and last residue. D genes are given only for firm matches. The listing skips clone size in some rows; elsewhere it reads once, few, many or a size class.

.,TRBV11-2,TRBD1,TRBJ2-7,TGTGCCAGCAGCTTAGATCAGACAGGGGGTCAGCAGTACTTC,CASSLDQTGGQQYF
.,TRBV5-1,TRBD1,TRBJ2-3,TGCGCCAGCAGCTTGGGCGGGACAGGGATTCAAGATACGCAGTATTTT,CASSLGGTGIQDTQYF
once,TRBV10-3,TRBD1,TRBJ2-7,TGTGCCATCAGCGGACAGGGGGCGTACGAGCAGTACTTC,CAISGQGAYEQYF
.,TRBV24-1,TRBD1,TRBJ1-4,TGTGCCACCAGTGATTGGGACAGGGTGGCAACTAATGAAAAACTGTTTTTT,CATSDWDRVATNEKLFF
once,TRBV19,.,TRBJ2-7,TGTGCCAGTAGTCCGGACAGATACCGACCCTACGAGCAGTACTTC,CASSPDRYRPYEQYF
.,TRBV5-6,.,TRBJ1-6,TGTGCCAGCAGCGGTTCGGGTATGGCTTATAATTCACCCCTCCACTTT,CASSGSGMAYNSPLHF
.,TRBV6-1,.,TRBJ1-1,TGTGCCAGCAGTGAACCCAGAAACACTGAAGCTTTCTTT,CASSEPRNTEAFF
.,TRBV5-5,.,TRBJ1-5,TGTGCCAGCAGCCAGACACCAGTGGATCAGAAGTCCCAGCATTTT,CASSQTPVDQKSQHF
.,TRBV10-1,TRBD2,TRBJ2-1,TGCGCCAGCAGTGGACTAGCCGGGAATGAGCAGTTCTTC,CASSGLAGNEQFF
.,TRBV9,TRBD1,TRBJ1-6,TGTGCCAGCAGCCCGCAGACAGGGAACTACAATTCACCCCTCCACTTT,CASSPQTGNYNSPLHF
.,TRBV6-6,.,TRBJ1-5,TGTGCCAGCAGTTATGCGGGTACGTCCCAGCCCCAGCATTTT,CASSYAGTSQPQHF
.,TRBV15,.,TRBJ1-6,TGTGCCACCAGCAGAGTAAAAAATTCACCCCTCCACTTT,CATSRVKNSPLHF
.,TRBV28,.,TRBJ2-1,TGTGCCGCAATGGACTCGTACAATGAGCAGTTCTTC,CAAMDSYNEQFF
.,TRBV11-2,.,TRBJ1-2,TGTGCCAGCAGCCCAGGGAGGGCAAGAGGCTACACCTTC,CASSPGRARGYTF
.,TRBV19,TRBD1,TRBJ1-6,TGTGCCAGTAGAGATACAGGGGGGGCATATAATTCACCCCTCCACTTT,CASRDTGGAYNSPLHF
.,TRBV3-1/TRBV3-2,TRBD2,TRBJ2-2,TGTGCCAGCAGCCAGGGACTAGCGGGATCCGGGGAGCTGTTTTTT,CASSQGLAGSGELFF
.,TRBV3-1/TRBV3-2,TRBD1,TRBJ1-3,TGTGCCAGCAGCCAAGGGCGGCAGGGGGCAGTAAACACCATATATTTT,CASSQGRQGAVNTIYF
.,TRBV7-2,TRBD1,TRBJ1-1,TGTGCCAGCAGCCTCAAAATACAGGGGGGTGGTCGCACTGAAGCTTTCTTT,CASSLKIQGGGRTEAFF
.,TRBV9,TRBD2,TRBJ2-5,TGTGCCAGCAGCGCGGGACTAGCGGGAGGCCAAGAGACCCAGTACTTC,CASSAGLAGGQETQYF
once,TRBV3-1/TRBV3-2,.,TRBJ1-1,TGTGCCAGCAGCCACGGACACTCGAACACTGAAGCTTTCTTT,CASSHGHSNTEAFF
.,TRBV20-1,.,TRBJ1-2,TGCAGTGCTAGTGGGCGGGTCGGAGGCTACACCTTC,CSASGRVGGYTF
.,TRBV19,.,TRBJ1-4,TGTGCCAGTAGTCCCGGGGGACGGATGGAACTGTTTTTT,CASSPGGRMELFF
.,TRBV6-5,.,TRBJ1-1,TGTGCCAGCTATCATAACACTAGGGTGTACACTGAAGCTTTCTTT,CASYHNTRVYTEAFF
.,TRBV19,TRBD2,TRBJ2-1,TGTGCCAGTAGTGGTAGCGGGAGGACATACAATGAGCAGTTCTTC,CASSGSGRTYNEQFF
once,TRBV13,TRBD1,TRBJ1-5,TGTGCCAGCAGCTGGGGACAGGGTACGCAGCCCCAGCATTTT,CASSWGQGTQPQHF
.,TRBV6-6,.,TRBJ2-5,TGTGCCAGCAGTCAAGACAGTCGACAGACCCAGTACTTC,CASSQDSRQTQYF
.,TRBV5-4,.,TRBJ2-1,TGTGCCAGCAGCCCCGGACTGATCCGAGACAATGAGCAGTTCTTC,CASSPGLIRDNEQFF
.,TRBV19,.,TRBJ1-5,TGTGCCAGCGGGACACCCGGTCAGCCCCAGCATTTT,CASGTPGQPQHF
.,TRBV28,.,TRBJ2-7,TGTGCCAGCAGCTGGACAACAGGGTACCACGAGCAGTACTTC,CASSWTTGYHEQYF
once,TRBV6-1,.,TRBJ2-7,TGTGCCAGCAGTGACCCGGGGTACGAGCAGTACTTC,CASSDPGYEQYF
.,TRBV11-3,.,TRBJ2-1,TGTGCCAGCAGCTTACGACAGCAACCCTACAATGAGCAGTTCTTC,CASSLRQQPYNEQFF
.,TRBV4-1,TRBD1,TRBJ1-2,TGCGCCAGCAGCCTCACCCTGACAGGGCGTTATGGCTACACCTTC,CASSLTLTGRYGYTF
.,TRBV2,.,TRBJ1-4,TGTGCCAGCAGGGATACCCCGGGGGAAAAACTGTTTTTT,CASRDTPGEKLFF
.,TRBV4-1,TRBD2,TRBJ2-3,TGCGCCAGCAGCCAGCCGTTGGCGGGAGGATGGGATACGCAGTATTTT,CASSQPLAGGWDTQYF
.,TRBV6-5,TRBD1,TRBJ1-1,TGTGCCAGCAGGACAGGGCGCAACACTGAAGCTTTCTTT,CASRTGRNTEAFF
once,TRBV30,.,TRBJ1-4,TGTGCCTGGAGCGCAGGGCCAACTAATGAAAAACTGTTTTTT,CAWSAGPTNEKLFF
.,TRBV2,.,TRBJ1-4,TGTGCCGGGCGAGGGAACGAAAAACTGTTTTTT,CAGRGNEKLFF
.,TRBV30,.,TRBJ1-2,TGTGCCTGGAGCCCAGACACCCGCTATGGCTACACCTTC,CAWSPDTRYGYTF
.,TRBV12-3/TRBV12-4,.,TRBJ1-2,TGTGCCAGCAGTAGGGGGGGAGGCTACACCTTC,CASSRGGGYTF
.,TRBV5-1,TRBD1,TRBJ2-1,TGCGCCAGCAGCTTGGGGGACAGGGTTCCCAATGAGCAGTTCTTC,CASSLGDRVPNEQFF
.,TRBV10-2,TRBD2,TRBJ2-7,TGCGCCAGCAGTGAGACGGGAGGGGGCGAGCAGTACTTC,CASSETGGGEQYF
.,TRBV29-1,TRBD2,TRBJ2-2,TGCAGCGCAGCCGGGACTATAAACACCGGGGAGCTGTTTTTT,CSAAGTINTGELFF
.,TRBV2,.,TRBJ1-2,TGTGCCAGCAGCTACCTCGATGCGGGCCCTGATGGCTACACCTTC,CASSYLDAGPDGYTF
.,TRBV28,.,TRBJ1-2,TGTGCCAGCAGTTTAGCCAGGATTTCTTATGGCTACACCTTC,CASSLARISYGYTF